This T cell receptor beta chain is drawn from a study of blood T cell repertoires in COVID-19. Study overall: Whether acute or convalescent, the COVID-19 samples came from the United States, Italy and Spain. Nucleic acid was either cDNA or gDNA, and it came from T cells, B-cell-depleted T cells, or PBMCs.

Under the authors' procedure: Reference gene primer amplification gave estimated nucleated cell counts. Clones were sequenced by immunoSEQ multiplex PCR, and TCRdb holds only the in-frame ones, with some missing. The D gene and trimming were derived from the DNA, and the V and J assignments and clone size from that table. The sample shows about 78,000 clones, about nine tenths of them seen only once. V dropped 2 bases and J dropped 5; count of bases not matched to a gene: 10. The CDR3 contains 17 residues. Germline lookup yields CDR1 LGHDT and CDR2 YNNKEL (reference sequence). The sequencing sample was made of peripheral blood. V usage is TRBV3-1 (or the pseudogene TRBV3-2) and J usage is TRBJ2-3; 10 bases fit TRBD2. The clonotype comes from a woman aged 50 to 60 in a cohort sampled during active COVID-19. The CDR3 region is CASSQYRASGSGDTQYF. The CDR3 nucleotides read TGTGCCAGCAGCCAATATCGGGCTAGCGGGAGCGGAGATACGCAGTATTTT.